What follows describes a single T cell receptor beta chain. Its specificity is not known. The table came from immunoSEQ multiplex PCR; TCRdb's copy has only in-frame clones and leaves some out. The sample includes tens of thousands of clones, 75% to 90% of them seen just once. The data were obtained in a study of OX40 agonist ivuxolimab in advanced cancers. As for the study in general: At 82.7% male, the cohort had a mean age of 60 years, ranging from about 23 to 79.

Study results and caveats: Expanded clones were, on average, more numerous in CD8+ T cells than in CD4+. CD4+ and CD8+ blood T cells expanded clonally by week 6 at 0.1 to 3.0 mg/kg.

Peripheral blood came from all dose cohorts at three timepoints. V lost 1 base to trimming and J lost 9 bases, with 10 bases between them. The CDR3 runs to 12 residues. CDR1 GTSNPN and CDR2 SVGIG come from the germline V gene (reference sequence). Sequences were derived from CD4+ or CD8+ T cells sorted from blood, sampled in a trial of the OX40 agonist ivuxolimab. The rearrangement joins TRBV30 to TRBJ1-5; D gene unclear. The clonotype was recovered from an adult with an advanced solid tumor such as melanoma, head and neck, liver or kidney cancer. CDR3 nucleotides: TGTGCCTGGAGTGCAGTCGTCGGGCCCCAGCATTTT. Translated: CAWSAVVGPQHF.